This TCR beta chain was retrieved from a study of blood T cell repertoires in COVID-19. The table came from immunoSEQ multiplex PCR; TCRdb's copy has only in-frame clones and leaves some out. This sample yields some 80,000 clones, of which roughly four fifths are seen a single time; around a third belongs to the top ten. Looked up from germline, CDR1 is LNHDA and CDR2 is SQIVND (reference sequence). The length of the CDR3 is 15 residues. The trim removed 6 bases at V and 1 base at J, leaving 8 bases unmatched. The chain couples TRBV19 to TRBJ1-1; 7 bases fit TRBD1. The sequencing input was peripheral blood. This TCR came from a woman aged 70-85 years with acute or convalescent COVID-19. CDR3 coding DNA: TGTGCCAGTAGCCTCCCAACAGGGGCGAACACTGAAGCTTTCTTT. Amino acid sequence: CASSLPTGANTEAFF.